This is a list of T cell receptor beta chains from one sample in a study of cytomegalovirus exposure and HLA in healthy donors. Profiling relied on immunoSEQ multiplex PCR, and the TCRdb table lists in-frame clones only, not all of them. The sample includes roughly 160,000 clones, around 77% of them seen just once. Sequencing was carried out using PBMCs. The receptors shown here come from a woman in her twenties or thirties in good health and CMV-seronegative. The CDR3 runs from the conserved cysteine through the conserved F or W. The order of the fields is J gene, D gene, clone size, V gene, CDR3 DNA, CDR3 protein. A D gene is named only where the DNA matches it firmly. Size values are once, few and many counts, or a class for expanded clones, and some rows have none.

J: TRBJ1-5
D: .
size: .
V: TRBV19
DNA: TGTGCCAGTAGTATAGGGCGGGGTTTACATTTT
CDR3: CASSIGRGLHF

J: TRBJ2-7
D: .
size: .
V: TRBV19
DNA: TGTGCCAGTAGTCAGACACGGGAGTCGAGTGAGCAGTACTTC
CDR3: CASSQTRESSEQYF

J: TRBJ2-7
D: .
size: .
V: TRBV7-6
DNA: TGTGCCAGCAGCTTAGTATTCCCCGCGGATAACGAGCAGTACTTC
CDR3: CASSLVFPADNEQYF

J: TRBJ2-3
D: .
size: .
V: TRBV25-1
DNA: TGTGCCAGCAGGGCGACCCCGGACGGGACTAGCACAGATACGCAGTATTTT
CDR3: CASRATPDGTSTDTQYF

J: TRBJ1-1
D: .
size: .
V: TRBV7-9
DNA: TGTGCCAGCAGCTTACCTGGGAGCGCTGAAGCTTTCTTT
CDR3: CASSLPGSAEAFF

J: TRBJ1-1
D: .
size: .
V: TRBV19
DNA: TGTGCCAGTAGTATAGATATCAGGGATAAAGCTTTCTTT
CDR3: CASSIDIRDKAFF

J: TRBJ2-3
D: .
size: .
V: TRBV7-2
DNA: TGTGCCAGCAGCCTTTCGGGACTTAGTACAGATACGCAGTATTTT
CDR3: CASSLSGLSTDTQYF

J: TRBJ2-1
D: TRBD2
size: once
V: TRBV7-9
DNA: TGTGCCAGCAGCTTAGCCCGAGGGGCGGGAGGGCCAATACGGAATGAGCAGTTCTTC
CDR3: CASSLARGAGGPIRNEQFF

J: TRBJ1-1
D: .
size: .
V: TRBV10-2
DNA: TGCGCCAGCACCCGCTCAGGGGAGGGGGGCCCCCCCCTGGAAGTTTTCTTT
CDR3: CASTRSGEGGPPLEVFF

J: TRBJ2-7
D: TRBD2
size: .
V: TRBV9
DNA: TGTGCCAGCAGCGTAGCAGGGAGGGACGAGCAGTACTTC
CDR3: CASSVAGRDEQYF

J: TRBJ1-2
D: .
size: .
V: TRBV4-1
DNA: TGCGCCAGCAGCCAAGATCGTCCTGTCTCTCTGTATGGCTACACCTTC
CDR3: CASSQDRPVSLYGYTF

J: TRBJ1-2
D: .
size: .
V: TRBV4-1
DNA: TGCGCCAGCAGCCAAGGCCTTTATGGGGGGGGAGGCTACACCTTC
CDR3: CASSQGLYGGGGYTF

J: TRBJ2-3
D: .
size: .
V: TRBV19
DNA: TGTGCCAGCGCGACAGGCGACACAGATACGCAGTATTTT
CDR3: CASATGDTDTQYF

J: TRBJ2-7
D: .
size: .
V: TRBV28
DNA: TGTGCCAGCAGCCCAGGACAGAGCCAGCAGTACTTC
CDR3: CASSPGQSQQYF

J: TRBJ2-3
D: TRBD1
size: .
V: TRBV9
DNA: TGTGCCAGCAGTTCAGGGGGCAATCCAGATACGCAGTATTTT
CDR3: CASSSGGNPDTQYF

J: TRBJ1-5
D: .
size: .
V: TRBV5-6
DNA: TGTGCCAGCAGCCTATCCCACAGATCCAATCAGCCCCAGCATTTT
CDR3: CASSLSHRSNQPQHF

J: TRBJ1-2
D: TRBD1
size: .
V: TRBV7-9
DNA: TGTGCCAGCAGCCCATTCCGCGGGGGACAGGGGGTAAGAGACTATGGCTACACCTTC
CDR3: CASSPFRGGQGVRDYGYTF

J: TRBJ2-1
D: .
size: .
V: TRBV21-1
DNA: TGTGCCAGCAGCAAACCCCTAGCGGGAGGGCCGAGGAATGAGCAGTTCTTC
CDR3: CASSKPLAGGPRNEQFF

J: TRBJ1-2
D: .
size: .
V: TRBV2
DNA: TGTGCCAGCAGTACACATCGGACAAATGGCTACACCTTC
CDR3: CASSTHRTNGYTF

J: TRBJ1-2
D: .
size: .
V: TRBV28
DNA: TGTGCCAGCAGTTTGCGGGGGAATGGCTACACCTTC
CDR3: CASSLRGNGYTF

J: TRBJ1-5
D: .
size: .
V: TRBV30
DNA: TGTGCCTGGAGTATCACAGGGAAGGGGGATCAGCCCCAGCATTTT
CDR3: CAWSITGKGDQPQHF

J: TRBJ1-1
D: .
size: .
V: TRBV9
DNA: TGTGCCAGCGGAGTTGTTGGGAACACTGAAGCTTTCTTT
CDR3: CASGVVGNTEAFF

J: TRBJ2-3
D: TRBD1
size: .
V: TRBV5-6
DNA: TGTGCCAGCAGGACGGACAGGGGGTACATTGGTACTAGCACAGATACGCAGTATTTT
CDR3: CASRTDRGYIGTSTDTQYF

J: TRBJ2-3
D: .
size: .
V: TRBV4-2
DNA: TGTGCCAGCAGCCAAAATCCTAGCACAGATACGCAGTATTTT
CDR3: CASSQNPSTDTQYF

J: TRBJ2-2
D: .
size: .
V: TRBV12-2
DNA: TGTGCAAGTCGCTTAGTAGAATTCTACACCGGGGAGCTGTTTTTT
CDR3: CASRLVEFYTGELFF

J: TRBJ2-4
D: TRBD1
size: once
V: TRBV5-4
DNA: TGTGCCAGCAGCTTACCGGGACAGGGCATCGACATTCAGTACTTC
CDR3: CASSLPGQGIDIQYF

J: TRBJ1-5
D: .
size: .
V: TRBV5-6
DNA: TGTGCCAGCAGCTTTCAAACAGGGAGTGGCAATCAGCCCCAGCATTTT
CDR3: CASSFQTGSGNQPQHF

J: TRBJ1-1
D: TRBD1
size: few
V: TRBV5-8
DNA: TGTGCCAGCAGTAAGGGACAGGGGGTCACTGAAGCTTTCTTT
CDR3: CASSKGQGVTEAFF

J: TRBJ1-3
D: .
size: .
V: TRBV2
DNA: TGTGCCAGCAGCGTCGACAGAAGCTCTGGAAACACCATATATTTT
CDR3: CASSVDRSSGNTIYF

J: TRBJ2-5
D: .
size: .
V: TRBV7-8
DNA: TGTGCCAGCAGCTTAGCGGGGGGGCTTCGAGAGACCCAGTACTTC
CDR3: CASSLAGGLRETQYF

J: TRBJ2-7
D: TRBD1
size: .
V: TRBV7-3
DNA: TGTGCCAGTGCATTGCTTGGGGCAGGGGGCTTAGGTCCCTACGAGCAGTACTTC
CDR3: CASALLGAGGLGPYEQYF

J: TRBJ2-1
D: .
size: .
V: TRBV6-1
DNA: TGTGCCAGCAGTGAAATTGGAACGGGAGCGCTAGCTGAGCAGTTCTTC
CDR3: CASSEIGTGALAEQFF

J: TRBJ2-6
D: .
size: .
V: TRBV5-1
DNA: TGCGCCAGCAGCCCAATTAGCCCTACCTCTGGGGCCAACGTCCTGACTTTC
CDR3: CASSPISPTSGANVLTF

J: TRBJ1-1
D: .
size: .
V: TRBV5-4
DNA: TGTGCCAGCAGCTTGGACGGAACCTGGACTGGATCCACTGAAGCTTTCTTT
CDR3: CASSLDGTWTGSTEAFF

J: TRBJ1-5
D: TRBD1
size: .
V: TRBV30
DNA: TGTGCCTGGAGCGGATTGCCAGGGGGCCAAAATCAGCCCCAGCATTTT
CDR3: CAWSGLPGGQNQPQHF

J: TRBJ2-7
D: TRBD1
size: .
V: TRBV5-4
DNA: TGTGCCAGCAGCTTGGTTTCCCGGACAGGGTTCTACGAGCAGTACTTC
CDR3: CASSLVSRTGFYEQYF

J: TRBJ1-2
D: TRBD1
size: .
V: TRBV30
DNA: TGTGCCTGCCGGGACAGTCCTAACTATGGCTACACCTTC
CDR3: CACRDSPNYGYTF

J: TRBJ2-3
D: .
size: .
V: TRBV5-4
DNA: TGTGCCAGCAGCTTGACATTACCTAGCACAGATACGCAGTATTTT
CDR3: CASSLTLPSTDTQYF

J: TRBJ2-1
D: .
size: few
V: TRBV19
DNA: TGTGCCAGTAGCCGCGGGGGCGGGAGAAATGAGCAGTTCTTC
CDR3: CASSRGGGRNEQFF

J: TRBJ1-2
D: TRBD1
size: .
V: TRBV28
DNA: TGTGCCAGCAGCACCTCCGGTCGGCAGGGGGGTTATGGCTACACCTTC
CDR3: CASSTSGRQGGYGYTF

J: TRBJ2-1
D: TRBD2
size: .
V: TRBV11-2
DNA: TGTGCCAGCAGACCCCCGGGACTAGGATTAGGGCAGTTCTTC
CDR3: CASRPPGLGLGQFF

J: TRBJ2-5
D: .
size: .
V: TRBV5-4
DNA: TGTGCCAGCAGCCTAGACTCACGGGAGCAGTACTTC
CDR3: CASSLDSREQYF

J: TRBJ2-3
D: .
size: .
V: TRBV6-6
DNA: TGTGCCAGCAGGGAGTTTAGCACAGATACGCAGTATTTT
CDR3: CASREFSTDTQYF

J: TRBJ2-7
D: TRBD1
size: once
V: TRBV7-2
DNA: TGTGCCAGCAGCTTAAGGACAGGCTCCTACGAGCAGTACTTC
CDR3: CASSLRTGSYEQYF

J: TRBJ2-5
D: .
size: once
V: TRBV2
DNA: TGTGCCAGCAGTGTTGAGAGGGGGGGAAGCGAGACCCAGTACTTC
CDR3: CASSVERGGSETQYF

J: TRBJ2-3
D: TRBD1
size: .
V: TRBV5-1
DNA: TGCGCCAGCAGCGCCGGGACAGGGGCAGATACGCAGTATTTT
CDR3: CASSAGTGADTQYF

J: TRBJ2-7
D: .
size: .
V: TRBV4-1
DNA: TGCGCCAGCAGCCAAGGTCCGGGGGAGGACTACGAGCAGTACTTC
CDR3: CASSQGPGEDYEQYF

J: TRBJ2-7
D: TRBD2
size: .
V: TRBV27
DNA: TGTGCCAGCAGTTTCGGGACTAGGGCGAACGAGCAGTACTTC
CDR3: CASSFGTRANEQYF

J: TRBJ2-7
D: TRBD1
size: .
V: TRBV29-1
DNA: TGCAGCGTTGTCTCGACAGGGAAATTCGAGCAGTACTTC
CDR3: CSVVSTGKFEQYF